The sequence of this T cell receptor beta chain was determined in a study of blood T cells in healthy people across ages. Findings of the study overall: Higher diversity, along with more naive CD4+ cells, distinguished long-lived donors from aged donors. Donor CMV status was unknown, possibly confounding expanded clonotype changes.

CDR1 is SQVTM, CDR2 ANQGSEA, per germline. Trimming left V 6 bases short and J 0 bases short, with 11 bases between. This CDR3 contains 13 residues. In the case of this clonotype: Its matching antigen is unknown.

Alongside a J-beta primer mix, a sample-barcoded 5' primer served in a second PCR lasting about 7 to 12 cycles. TCRdb reanalysed the 5' RACE reads using MiXCR and keeps one entry per CDR3 protein. The data show 650,000 to 900,000 distinct CDR3 sequences, around 68% seen once. This chain links TRBV29-1 with TRBJ1-1; D is unclear. The sample taken for sequencing was blood. The sequence came from a man younger than 40 in good health. The CDR3 nucleotides are TGCAGCGTCGTAACTGTCATGAACACTGAAGCTTTCTTT. This translates into CSVVTVMNTEAFF. Full variable domain (missing parts from reference TRBV29-1 and TRBJ1-1): SAVISQKPSRDICQRGTSLTIQCQVDSQVTMMFWYRQQPGQSLTLIATANQGSEATYESGFVIDKFPISRPNLTFSTLTVSNMSPEDSSIYLCSVVTVMNTEAFFGQGTRLTVV.